Listed below are T cell receptor beta chains from one sample, sequenced in a study of identical twins. TCRdb used MiXCR to reprocess the 5' RACE reads, holding one entry per CDR3 protein. In the table there are about 700,000 distinct CDR3 sequences, roughly 6% of which are singletons. The sequenced sample was naive T cells sorted from blood. These receptor sequences come from a man aged 18 to 30 in good health. The CDR3 runs from the conserved cysteine through the conserved F or W. D genes are given only for firm matches. The size field is filled for only some rows; it gives once, few, many or a size class.

cdr3_length	v_call	clone_size	d_call	j_call	cdr3_nt	cdr3_aa
12	TRBV7-9	many	.	TRBJ2-1	TGTGCCAGCAGTTCTAGAAGTGATGAGCAGTTCTTC	CASSSRSDEQFF
11	TRBV12-3/TRBV12-4	few	.	TRBJ2-7	TGTGCCAGCAGCCTCCCCGGGACCGCCTCCTTC	CASSLPGTASF
15	TRBV7-6	few	.	TRBJ1-4	TGTGCCAGCAGCTTAGAGTCAGGCCATAATGAAAAACTGTTTTTT	CASSLESGHNEKLFF
15	TRBV7-2	few	TRBD2	TRBJ2-1	TGTGCCAGCAGCTTGTGGCTAGCGGGAAGCGATGAGCAGTTCTTC	CASSLWLAGSDEQFF
13	TRBV12-3/TRBV12-4	few	.	TRBJ2-5	TGTGCCAGCAGCGACCGAACGAGGGAGACCCAGTACTTC	CASSDRTRETQYF
14	TRBV9	many	.	TRBJ2-1	TGTGCCAGCAGCCCGAGTGGACTACTCGATGAGCAGTTCTTC	CASSPSGLLDEQFF
11	TRBV29-1	many	TRBD1	TRBJ1-1	TGCAGCGGGGGACAGAGCAAACAAGCTTTCTTT	CSGGQSKQAFF
14	TRBV6-1	many	TRBD2	TRBJ2-3	TGTGCCAGCAGGAGGACTAGCTATACAGATACGCAGTATTTT	CASRRTSYTDTQYF
17	TRBV13	many	TRBD1	TRBJ2-5	TGTGCCAGCAGCCCCCGCCCGGGACAGGGAGGACAAGAGACCCAGTACTTC	CASSPRPGQGGQETQYF
17	TRBV5-1	.	TRBD2	TRBJ2-2	TGCGCCAGCAGACCTAGGAGGGCGGGAGAGACCTCCGGGGAGCTGTTTTTT	CASRPRRAGETSGELFF
16	TRBV5-1	.	.	TRBJ2-1	TGCGCCAGCAGCCCCTCGACTCTGCCCGGGGAGAATGAGCAGTTCTTC	CASSPSTLPGENEQFF
13	TRBV7-2	many	.	TRBJ2-3	TGTGCCAGCAGACTAAACGCCGCAGATACGCAGTATTTT	CASRLNAADTQYF
13	TRBV20-1	.	.	TRBJ2-1	TGCAGTGCTAGAGGCCCTTACGGGCATGAGCAGTTCTTC	CSARGPYGHEQFF
13	TRBV29-1	.	.	TRBJ1-1	TGCAGCGTTGATTTCACGAGGAACACTGAAGCTTTCTTT	CSVDFTRNTEAFF
14	TRBV5-1	.	TRBD1	TRBJ2-7	TGCGCCAGCAGCTCGGACAGGGCTTTCTACGAGCAGTACTTC	CASSSDRAFYEQYF
15	TRBV9	few	.	TRBJ2-1	TGTGCCAGCAGCGTAATAACTAGTCTGAGAAATGAGCAGTTCTTC	CASSVITSLRNEQFF
17	TRBV20-1	many	TRBD2	TRBJ2-1	TGCAGTGCTAGAGTTCCCAGGTACCCTTTAGCGGGAGGTCGGCAGTTCTTC	CSARVPRYPLAGGRQFF
18	TRBV6-1	few	TRBD2	TRBJ2-1	TGTGCCAGCAGTGAATGGACTAGCGCCAGGAGCCGTTCCAATGAGCAGTTCTTC	CASSEWTSARSRSNEQFF
15	TRBV2	many	.	TRBJ1-4	TGTGCCAGCATAAAATCGGGGGCAACTAATGAAAAACTGTTTTTT	CASIKSGATNEKLFF
16	TRBV24-1	many	.	TRBJ2-2	TGTGCCACCAGTGATTTCGGCGAGACAGTCACCGGGGAGCTGTTTTTT	CATSDFGETVTGELFF
16	TRBV30	.	.	TRBJ2-6	TGTGCCTGGAGTCCAGACTTGCACTCTGGGGCCAACGTCCTGACTTTC	CAWSPDLHSGANVLTF
15	TRBV12-3/TRBV12-4	many	TRBD1	TRBJ2-2	TGTGCCAGCAGTCCTCCAGGGGGTGCTACCGGGGAGCTGTTTTTT	CASSPPGGATGELFF
14	TRBV30	many	.	TRBJ1-3	TGTGCCTGGAACCAGGGGCCAACTGGAAACACCATATATTTT	CAWNQGPTGNTIYF
14	TRBV6-1	many	.	TRBJ2-3	TGTGCCAGCAGCTCCGGGACGGTGACAGATACGCAGTATTTT	CASSSGTVTDTQYF
15	TRBV21-1	many	.	TRBJ2-7	TGTGCCAACAGGGGGGGCGGGAGTAGCGATGGCGAGCAGTACTTC	CANRGGGSSDGEQYF
12	TRBV28	many	.	TRBJ1-6	TGTGCCAGCAGGGCTTCGGGTTCACCCCTCCACTTT	CASRASGSPLHF
15	TRBV30	few	TRBD1	TRBJ2-6	TGTGCCTGGAGATCGACAGGGCGTGGGGCCAACGTCCTGACTTTC	CAWRSTGRGANVLTF
15	TRBV13	few	.	TRBJ2-3	TGTGCCAGCAGCGAGGGGGGGACAGCCACAGATACGCAGTATTTT	CASSEGGTATDTQYF
13	TRBV7-6	few	.	TRBJ2-7	TGTGCCAGCAGCTCGGGACATTACTACGAGCAGTACTTC	CASSSGHYYEQYF
16	TRBV20-1	.	.	TRBJ2-2	TGCAGTGCTAGAGATGCTATAGGTTCGAACACCGGGGAGCTGTTTTTT	CSARDAIGSNTGELFF
19	TRBV7-6	few	TRBD2	TRBJ2-5	TGTGCCAGCAGCCGACAACTAGCGGGAGGGCCTTTAGTAGCAGAGACCCAGTACTTC	CASSRQLAGGPLVAETQYF
14	TRBV5-1	.	.	TRBJ2-1	TGCGCCAGCAGCTTGGACTTGTCCTACAATGAGCAGTTCTTC	CASSLDLSYNEQFF
14	TRBV7-9	few	.	TRBJ1-1	TGTGCCAGCAGCTTGGAAAGTGCCCTCCTACAAGCTTTCTTT	CASSLESALLQAFF
11	TRBV20-1	many	.	TRBJ2-2	TGCAGTGCTAAGGTTACCGGGGAGCTGTTTTTT	CSAKVTGELFF
20	TRBV11-1	many	.	TRBJ1-5	TGTGCCAGCAGCGCTGACCTAGGGATTACTATTTCCTATAGCAATCAGCCCCAGCATTTT	CASSADLGITISYSNQPQHF
15	TRBV3-1	few	.	TRBJ1-5	TGTGCCAGCAGCCAATCGGGGAATAGCAATCAGCCCCAGCATTTT	CASSQSGNSNQPQHF
13	TRBV6-5	.	.	TRBJ1-2	TGTGCCAGCGGTTACGGGGGTGGATATGGCTACACCTTC	CASGYGGGYGYTF
16	TRBV6-1	few	TRBD1	TRBJ2-3	TGTGCCAGCAGTGAATTCTCCACAGGGGGTGCAGATACGCAGTATTTT	CASSEFSTGGADTQYF
17	TRBV4-3	many	.	TRBJ2-1	TGCGCCAGCAGCCTCCAATTGGAGGGAGCCTCCTACAATGAGCAGTTCTTC	CASSLQLEGASYNEQFF
15	TRBV5-1	few	.	TRBJ1-1	TGCGCCAGCGTAAGAGAAGGGGTTTCGTCGTCAGAAGCTTTCTTT	CASVREGVSSSEAFF
14	TRBV5-1	few	.	TRBJ2-5	TGCGCCAGCAGCTTGGCGGACTCGAGTAGGACCCAGTACTTC	CASSLADSSRTQYF
14	TRBV12-3/TRBV12-4	many	.	TRBJ2-3	TGTGCCAGCAGTTTAAAGCCGGGTCGGGATACGCAGTATTTT	CASSLKPGRDTQYF
14	TRBV4-1	few	.	TRBJ2-3	TGCGCCAGCAGCCGCTTCGTCGGGACAGATACGCAGTATTTT	CASSRFVGTDTQYF
16	TRBV10-1	few	.	TRBJ2-1	TGCGCCAGCAGTGAGTCTGCAGGGTATTCGATCAATGAGCAGTTCTTC	CASSESAGYSINEQFF
16	TRBV4-3	many	TRBD1	TRBJ2-1	TGCGCCAGCAGCCAAGAAAGGACAGGGGGCTTGAATGAGCAGTTCTTC	CASSQERTGGLNEQFF
14	TRBV18	few	TRBD2	TRBJ2-5	TGTGCCAGCTCACCGTTCGGGAGGAAGGAGACCCAGTACTTC	CASSPFGRKETQYF
14	TRBV6-1	many	.	TRBJ1-4	TGTGCCAGCAGTCGAACCGGACGGTACGAAAAACTGTTTTTT	CASSRTGRYEKLFF